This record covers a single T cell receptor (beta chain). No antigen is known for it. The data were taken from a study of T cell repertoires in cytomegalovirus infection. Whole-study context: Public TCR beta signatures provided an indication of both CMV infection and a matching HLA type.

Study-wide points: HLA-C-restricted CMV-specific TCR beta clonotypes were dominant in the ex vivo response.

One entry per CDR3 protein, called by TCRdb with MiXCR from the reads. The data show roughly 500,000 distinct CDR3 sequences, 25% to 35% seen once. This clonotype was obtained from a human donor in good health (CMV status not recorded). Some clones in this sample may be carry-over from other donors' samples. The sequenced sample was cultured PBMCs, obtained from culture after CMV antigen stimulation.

CDR3 in DNA: TGTGCCAGTAGTCCGGGACTAGCGGGAGGGCCCTACGAGCAGTACTTC. Amino acid sequence: CASSPGLAGGPYEQYF. The V and J genes are TRBV19 and TRBJ2-7; TRBD2 matches at 16 bases. After removal of 5 bases from V and 2 bases from J, the junction contained 3 bases not matched to a gene. There are 16 residues in the CDR3. Germline assignment: CDR1 LNHDA and CDR2 SQIVND (reference sequence). The variable domain in full, with the rest retrieved from reference TRBV19 and TRBJ2-7, is DGGITQSPKYLFRKEGQNVTLSCEQNLNHDAMYWYRQDPGQGLRLIYYSQIVNDFQKGDIAEGYSVSREKKESFPLTVTSAQKNPTAFYLCASSPGLAGGPYEQYFGPGTRLTVT.